Listed below are T cell receptor beta chains from one sample, sequenced in a study of naive and memory T cell subsets. TCRdb re-analysed the UMI-ligation and nested PCR reads in MiXCR, keeping a single row per CDR3 protein. The sample yields approximately 80,000 distinct CDR3 sequences, 9% seen once. Sequencing used naive CD8+ T cells from blood. These receptors were collected from a human donor in good health. Both conserved end residues are part of each CDR3. The D gene is left open where the match is weak. Clone sizes are given selectively: once, few, many, or a class where the clone is expanded.

j_call | d_call | clone_size | v_call | cdr3_aa | cdr3_nt
TRBJ1-4 | TRBD1 | - | TRBV29-1 | CSVGTGETEKLFF | TGCAGCGTCGGGACAGGGGAGACTGAAAAACTGTTTTTT
TRBJ2-3 | - | few | TRBV7-8 | CASESGDTQYF | TGTGCCAGCGAATCTGGGGATACGCAGTATTTT
TRBJ2-2 | - | many | TRBV24-1 | CATGRPSTSDTGELFF | TGTGCCACCGGACGCCCCTCAACCAGTGACACCGGGGAGCTGTTTTTT
TRBJ2-3 | TRBD2 | many | TRBV7-2 | CASLTPSGRTDTQYF | TGTGCCAGCCTGACCCCCAGCGGGAGAACAGATACGCAGTATTTT
TRBJ2-4 | TRBD2 | - | TRBV7-9 | CASSFLREGRAKNIQYF | TGTGCCAGCAGCTTCTTGAGGGAGGGAAGGGCCAAAAACATTCAGTACTTC
TRBJ1-5 | - | many | TRBV4-2 | CASSQGADFNQPQHF | TGTGCCAGCAGCCAAGGGGCGGACTTCAATCAGCCCCAGCATTTT
TRBJ2-7 | TRBD1 | many | TRBV29-1 | CSVGDSSYEQYF | TGCAGCGTTGGGGACAGCTCCTACGAGCAGTACTTC
TRBJ2-5 | - | - | TRBV10-3 | CAISETLAGQETQYF | TGTGCCATCAGTGAGACTCTGGCAGGCCAAGAGACCCAGTACTTC
TRBJ2-2 | TRBD2 | few | TRBV5-1 | CASSWRETGELFF | TGCGCCAGCAGCTGGCGGGAGACCGGGGAGCTGTTTTTT
TRBJ1-2 | - | - | TRBV7-9 | CATRTGNFYGYTF | TGTGCCACCCGAACAGGGAACTTCTATGGCTACACCTTC
TRBJ2-1 | - | - | TRBV27 | CASSLGVAEQFF | TGTGCCAGCAGTTTAGGGGTAGCTGAGCAGTTCTTC
TRBJ2-7 | TRBD2 | - | TRBV7-8 | CASSTWSGSPDEQYF | TGTGCCAGCAGCACCTGGAGCGGGAGTCCGGACGAGCAGTACTTC
TRBJ2-7 | - | many | TRBV29-1 | CSVGINYEQYF | TGCAGCGTTGGGATTAACTACGAGCAGTACTTC
TRBJ2-1 | - | many | TRBV29-1 | CSVGDRVNEQFF | TGCAGCGTTGGGGACCGCGTCAATGAGCAGTTCTTC
TRBJ2-1 | - | many | TRBV9 | CASSPHLGSRNEQFF | TGTGCCAGCAGCCCCCATTTAGGGAGTAGGAATGAGCAGTTCTTC
TRBJ2-2 | - | - | TRBV6-7 | CASTRFGLQGPPTGELFF | TGTGCCAGCACTCGCTTCGGACTACAAGGGCCCCCTACCGGGGAGCTGTTTTTT
TRBJ2-1 | TRBD2 | - | TRBV7-6 | CASSRGLAGAPEQFF | TGTGCCAGCAGCCGAGGACTAGCGGGAGCGCCTGAGCAGTTCTTC
TRBJ2-7 | - | few | TRBV7-9 | CASSPSGAEQYF | TGTGCCAGCAGCCCCTCCGGGGCCGAGCAGTACTTC
TRBJ1-1 | - | many | TRBV12-3/TRBV12-4 | CASSPSSLDEAFF | TGTGCCAGCAGTCCCTCTTCCTTGGACGAAGCTTTCTTT
TRBJ2-3 | - | many | TRBV6-5 | CASSYSGRGTDTQYF | TGTGCCAGCAGTTACTCAGGAAGGGGCACAGATACGCAGTATTTT
TRBJ2-7 | - | few | TRBV6-1 | CASTPGRNYEQYF | TGTGCCAGCACACCCGGCCGGAACTACGAGCAGTACTTC
TRBJ1-5 | - | - | TRBV20-1 | CSARTSQPQHF | TGCAGTGCTAGGACAAGCCAGCCCCAGCATTTT
TRBJ2-7 | TRBD2 | many | TRBV7-9 | CASSSLAGVRAEQYF | TGTGCCAGCAGCTCCTTAGCGGGAGTAAGGGCCGAGCAGTACTTC
TRBJ1-6 | - | few | TRBV7-9 | CASSNRRATYNSPLHF | TGTGCCAGCAGCAACCGCAGGGCGACCTATAATTCACCCCTCCACTTT
TRBJ2-5 | - | few | TRBV7-2 | CASSLNAGAVGQETQYF | TGTGCCAGCAGCTTAAATGCGGGGGCGGTCGGCCAAGAGACCCAGTACTTC
TRBJ2-5 | TRBD1 | many | TRBV5-5 | CASSYGTGGTQYF | TGTGCCAGCAGCTACGGGACAGGAGGGACCCAGTACTTC
TRBJ2-1 | - | - | TRBV27 | CASSPWGGAGSYNEQFF | TGTGCCAGCAGTCCATGGGGGGGGGCCGGGTCCTACAATGAGCAGTTCTTC
TRBJ1-6 | TRBD1 | - | TRBV27 | CASSLGTGYSPLHF | TGTGCCAGCAGTTTGGGGACAGGGTATTCACCCCTCCACTTT
TRBJ2-7 | TRBD1 | - | TRBV10-3 | CAIRTGNEQYF | TGTGCCATCAGGACAGGGAACGAGCAGTACTTC
TRBJ2-7 | TRBD1 | many | TRBV7-9 | CASSTGQGHDEQYF | TGTGCCAGCAGCACGGGACAGGGTCACGACGAGCAGTACTTC
TRBJ1-1 | - | - | TRBV6-6 | CASSYGRKGRNTEAFF | TGTGCCAGCAGTTACGGTAGAAAGGGTAGGAACACTGAAGCTTTCTTT
TRBJ2-1 | - | - | TRBV28 | CASSPYEGYNEQFF | TGTGCCAGCAGTCCGTATGAGGGCTACAATGAGCAGTTCTTC
TRBJ2-2 | - | - | TRBV12-3/TRBV12-4 | CAANANTGELFF | TGTGCCGCGAACGCAAACACCGGGGAGCTGTTTTTT
TRBJ2-7 | TRBD2 | - | TRBV27 | CASSKAGLLNEQYF | TGTGCCAGCAGTAAAGCGGGACTGCTTAACGAGCAGTACTTC
TRBJ2-3 | - | - | TRBV10-3 | CAISALTGVSGTGDWADTQYF | TGTGCCATCAGTGCGCTTACGGGGGTCTCCGGAACAGGGGATTGGGCAGATACGCAGTATTTT
TRBJ2-3 | - | - | TRBV15 | CATNRRRTDTQYF | TGTGCCACCAACAGACGCCGCACAGATACGCAGTATTTT
TRBJ2-3 | TRBD2 | few | TRBV15 | CATSRDRRGRTDTQYF | TGTGCCACCAGCAGAGACCGGCGCGGGAGGACAGATACGCAGTATTTT
TRBJ2-7 | - | many | TRBV6-1 | CASSEADSVPYEQYF | TGTGCCAGCAGTGAAGCTGACAGTGTACCCTACGAGCAGTACTTC
TRBJ2-7 | - | many | TRBV5-6 | CASSLNPGDEQYF | TGTGCCAGCAGCTTGAACCCAGGGGACGAGCAGTACTTC
TRBJ2-1 | - | many | TRBV6-2/TRBV6-3 | CASSYLESSYNEQFF | TGTGCCAGCAGTTACCTGGAGAGCTCCTACAATGAGCAGTTCTTC
TRBJ1-2 | - | many | TRBV12-3/TRBV12-4 | CASTSGQSNYGYTF | TGTGCCAGCACCTCCGGACAGTCTAACTATGGCTACACCTTC
TRBJ2-5 | - | - | TRBV10-2 | CASRSRGSGETQYF | TGCGCCAGCCGGTCAAGGGGGTCGGGGGAGACCCAGTACTTC
TRBJ2-1 | - | - | TRBV7-9 | CASSPPRDAQFF | TGTGCCAGCAGCCCCCCCCGGGACGCGCAGTTCTTC
TRBJ2-3 | - | - | TRBV27 | CASSPRLVPTDTQYF | TGTGCCAGCAGTCCGAGACTAGTTCCCACAGATACGCAGTATTTT
TRBJ2-1 | TRBD2 | - | TRBV15 | CATSRVYSGTSSYNEQFF | TGTGCCACCAGCAGAGTTTACAGCGGGACGAGCTCCTACAATGAGCAGTTCTTC
TRBJ2-7 | TRBD2 | - | TRBV12-3/TRBV12-4 | CASSITLAGYEQYF | TGTGCCAGCAGTATCACACTAGCGGGCTACGAGCAGTACTTC
TRBJ2-1 | - | - | TRBV24-1 | CATSDSETYEQFF | TGTGCCACCAGTGATTCTGAAACTTATGAGCAGTTCTTC
TRBJ2-7 | - | many | TRBV27 | CASSLSFGGTYEQYF | TGTGCCAGCAGTTTATCGTTCGGGGGTACCTACGAGCAGTACTTC
TRBJ2-7 | TRBD1 | many | TRBV4-1 | CASSFPQGVEQYF | TGCGCCAGCAGCTTTCCCCAGGGGGTCGAGCAGTACTTC
TRBJ2-5 | TRBD2 | few | TRBV6-5 | CASSPGGGRVETQYF | TGTGCCAGCAGCCCTGGGGGCGGGAGGGTCGAGACCCAGTACTTC